Listed here are 11 T cell receptor beta chains from one sample, sequenced in a study of blood T cell repertoires in COVID-19 (dated by TCRdb to the early 2020s). Libraries were prepared through the immunoSEQ multiplex PCR assay. TCRdb retrieved this table from immuneACCESS and kept in-frame rearrangements only. Not all clones are present; in checked studies, unresolved V genes account for under half, and no reason is known for the remainder. Counted in this sample were approximately 190,000 clones; 75% to 90% of them appeared once. The ten largest clones represent approximately 6.5% of the sample. Specimen: peripheral blood. The receptors shown here come from a woman aged 40 to 49 with acute or convalescent COVID-19.

This chain uses TRBV4-1 with TRBJ2-5, with D uncertain. The V gene lost 4 bases and the J gene lost 0 bases, with 9 bases spanning the gap. The CDR3 has 14 residues. Looked up from germline, CDR1 is MGHRA and CDR2 is YSYEKL. CDR3 in DNA: TGCGCCAGCAGCCTGACACTGGACCAAGAGACCCAGTACTTC. Translating it yields CASSLTLDQETQYF.

A remark on this clone: This sample includes further DNA sequences coding for the same CDR3. The chain is built from TRBV5-1 and TRBJ2-7; 10 bases line up with TRBD2. Germline CDR1 SGHRS, CDR2 YFSETQ. The V and J ends lost 0 bases and 3 bases, in that order; junction bases with no gene match: 3. This CDR3 is 15 amino acids long. The DNA of the CDR3 is TGCGCCAGCAGCTTGGGACTAGCGGGCGTCTACGAGCAGTACTTC. Its translation: CASSLGLAGVYEQYF.

V is TRBV5-1 and J is TRBJ2-7; no definite D call. V dropped 9 bases and J dropped 0 bases, with 19 bases sitting between them. The germline V gene has CDR1 SGHRS and CDR2 YFSETQ. The CDR3 contains 15 residues. The DNA of the CDR3 is TGCGCCACTCCCCCCCCCTTCCTGAGCTCCTACGAGCAGTACTTC. Translation gives CATPPPFLSSYEQYF.

The chain combines TRBV2 with TRBJ2-2, with 10 nucleotides matching TRBD2. The germline gives CDR1 SNHLY, CDR2 FYNNEI. This CDR3 has 15 residues. V shed 7 bases, J shed 7 bases, and the junction held 9 bases outside the gene matches. CDR3 sequence reads: CASTRAGGQDGELFF. The CDR3, as DNA: TGTGCCAGCACCCGAGCGGGGGGGCAAGACGGGGAGCTGTTTTTT.

The J gene is TRBJ1-1, the V gene TRBV2; D is perhaps TRBD1 (6 bases). This CDR3 has 13 residues. Trimming shortened V by 6 bases and J by 0 bases, and 8 bases separated the two germline ends. The germline V gene has CDR1 SNHLY and CDR2 FYNNEI. CDR3 DNA: TGTGCCAGCAGGGGACAAATGAACACTGAAGCTTTCTTT. It is translated as CASRGQMNTEAFF. Full variable domain (missing parts from reference TRBV2 and TRBJ1-1): EPEVTQTPSHQVTQMGQEVILRCVPISNHLYFYWYRQILGQKVEFLVSFYNNEISEKSEIFDDQFSVERPDGSNFTLKIRSTKLEDSAMYFCASRGQMNTEAFFGQGTRLTVV.

V is TRBV6-5 and J is TRBJ2-7, with 9 bases aligning to TRBD2. The V gene's germline CDR1 is MNHEY and CDR2 SVGAGI. The CDR3 runs 14 residues. V lost 6 bases to trimming and J lost 9 bases; unmatched junction nucleotides: 12. The CDR3, as DNA: TGTGCCAGCAGGTCGCTAGCGGGGCCTTCGGGGCAGTACTTC. Translating it yields CASRSLAGPSGQYF.

This sequence joins TRBV24-1 and TRBJ2-2, with D possibly TRBD1 on 6 matching bases. V was shortened by 3 bases and J by 6 bases, with 10 bases between the two germline ends. From germline, CDR1 is KGHDR and CDR2 SFDVKD. This CDR3 is 14 amino acids long. The CDR3 here is CATSDHRESGELFF. CDR3 coding DNA: TGTGCCACCAGTGATCACAGGGAATCCGGGGAGCTGTTTTTT.

V is TRBV30 and J is TRBJ2-3; TRBD2 might be the D (6 bases). The CDR3 extends over 20 amino acids. Per germline, CDR1 GTSNPN and CDR2 SVGIG (reference sequence). V lost 6 bases, J lost 0 bases, and 31 bases lay in between. The CDR3 spells CACRSKGRDSNQRSTDTQYF. The CDR3 coding sequence is TGTGCCTGCAGATCAAAAGGCCGGGACTCTAACCAACGGAGCACAGATACGCAGTATTTT.

The rearrangement links TRBV6-2 or TRBV6-3 to TRBJ1-5; no firm D call. The CDR3 totals 15 residues. Germline CDR1 MNHEY, CDR2 SVGEGT. Trimming took off 4 bases at V and 2 bases at J, with 12 bases between the two ends. CDR3 residues: CASSSWSEGNQPQHF. The CDR3 DNA reads as TGTGCCAGCAGTTCCTGGTCTGAGGGCAATCAGCCCCAGCATTTT.

The genes are TRBV13 and TRBJ2-7, with 7 bases identical to TRBD1. CDR1 and CDR2 from the germline V gene are PRHDT and FYEKMQ (reference sequence). V shed 5 bases and J 2 bases; nucleotides not matched to a gene: 6. This CDR3 comprises 14 residues. The CDR3 DNA reads TGTGCCAGCAGCCTCCGGACAGGAGCCTACGAGCAGTACTTC. This translates into CASSLRTGAYEQYF.

The chain has TRBV27 and TRBJ1-3; TRBD1 is a possible D gene (5 bases). CDR1 and CDR2 (germline): MNHEY, SMNVEV (reference sequence). V was pared by 6 bases and J by 3 bases, with 18 bases between. The CDR3 is 16 amino acids. The CDR3 DNA reads as TGTGCCAGCAGCCCCTCCCCCGGGGGTATTGGAAACACCATATATTTT. As protein: CASSPSPGGIGNTIYF.